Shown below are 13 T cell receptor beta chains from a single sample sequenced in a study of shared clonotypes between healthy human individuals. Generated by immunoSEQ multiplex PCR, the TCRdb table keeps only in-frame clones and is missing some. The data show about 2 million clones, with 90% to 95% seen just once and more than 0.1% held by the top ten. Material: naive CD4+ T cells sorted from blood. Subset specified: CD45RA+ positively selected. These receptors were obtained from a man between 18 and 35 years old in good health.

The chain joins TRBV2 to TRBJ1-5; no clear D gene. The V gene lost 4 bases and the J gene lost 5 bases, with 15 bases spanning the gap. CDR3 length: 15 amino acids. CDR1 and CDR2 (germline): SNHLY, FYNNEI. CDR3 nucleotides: TGTGCCAGCAGTGTTTGGGTTGCCATTGATCAGCCCCAGCATTTT. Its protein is CASSVWVAIDQPQHF.

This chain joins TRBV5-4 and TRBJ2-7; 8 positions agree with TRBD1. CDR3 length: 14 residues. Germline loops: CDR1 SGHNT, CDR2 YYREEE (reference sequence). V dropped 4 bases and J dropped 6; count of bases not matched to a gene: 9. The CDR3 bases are TGTGCCAGCAGCGCCCGGGACAGGTATCTCGAGCAGTACTTC. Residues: CASSARDRYLEQYF.

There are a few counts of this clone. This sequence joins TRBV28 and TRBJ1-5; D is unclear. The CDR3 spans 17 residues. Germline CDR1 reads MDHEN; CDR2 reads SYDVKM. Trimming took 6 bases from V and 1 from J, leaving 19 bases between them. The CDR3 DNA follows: TGTGCCAGCAGAGGTCGGGGAATAGTTCGCAGCAATCAGCCCCAGCATTTT. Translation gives CASRGRGIVRSNQPQHF.

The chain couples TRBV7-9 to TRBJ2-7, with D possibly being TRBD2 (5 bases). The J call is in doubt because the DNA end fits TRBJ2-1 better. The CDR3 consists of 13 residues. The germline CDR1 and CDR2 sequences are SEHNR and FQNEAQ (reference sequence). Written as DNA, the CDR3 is TGTGCCAGCAGCGGGAGCTCCTACAATGAGCAGTTCTTC. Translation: CASSGSSYNEQFF.

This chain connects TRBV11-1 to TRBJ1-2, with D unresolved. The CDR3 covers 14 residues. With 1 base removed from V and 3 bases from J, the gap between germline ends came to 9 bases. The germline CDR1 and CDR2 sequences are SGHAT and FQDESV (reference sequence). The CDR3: CASSLDGSDYGYTF. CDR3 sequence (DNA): TGTGCCAGCAGCTTAGACGGGTCGGACTATGGCTACACCTTC. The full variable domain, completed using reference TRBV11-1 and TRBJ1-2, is EAEVAQSPRYKITEKSQAVAFWCDPISGHATLYWYRQILGQGPELLVQFQDESVVDDSQLPKDRFSAERLKGVDSTLKIQPAELGDSAMYLCASSLDGSDYGYTFGSGTRLTVV.

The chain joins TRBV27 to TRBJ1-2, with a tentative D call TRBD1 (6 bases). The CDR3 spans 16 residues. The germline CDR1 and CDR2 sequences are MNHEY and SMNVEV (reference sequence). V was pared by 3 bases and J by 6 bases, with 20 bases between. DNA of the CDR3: TGTGCCAGCAGTTTTCTAGGGTTATCAGGGGAGGATGGCTACACCTTC. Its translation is CASSFLGLSGEDGYTF.

The CDR3 reads CAWSVLRSGSYTF. The DNA for the CDR3 is TGTGCCTGGAGTGTACTTAGATCCGGGAGCTACACCTTC. The rearrangement uses TRBV30 and TRBJ1-2; D unresolved. Germline V gene sequence: CDR1 GTSNPN, CDR2 SVGIG (reference sequence). The CDR3 loop spans 13 amino acids. Trimming took off 0 bases at V and 9 bases at J, with 14 bases between the two ends.

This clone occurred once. The CDR3 DNA follows: TGTGCCAGCAGCCCGGGGGGGCCCGGGGCCACTGAAGCTTTCTTT. Its translation is CASSPGGPGATEAFF. The J gene is TRBJ1-1, the V gene TRBV7-2, with D possibly being TRBD1 (6 bases). The CDR3 spans 15 residues. V lost 5 bases and J 4 bases, leaving 17 bases between the germline ends. Germline V gene lookup returns CDR1 SGHTA and CDR2 FQGNSA.

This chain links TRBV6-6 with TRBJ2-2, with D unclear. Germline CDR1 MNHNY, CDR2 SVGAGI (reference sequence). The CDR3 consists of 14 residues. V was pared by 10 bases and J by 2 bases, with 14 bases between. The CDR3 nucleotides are TGTGCCACCACGGATAGGATAAACACCGGGGAGCTGTTTTTT. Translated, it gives CATTDRINTGELFF.

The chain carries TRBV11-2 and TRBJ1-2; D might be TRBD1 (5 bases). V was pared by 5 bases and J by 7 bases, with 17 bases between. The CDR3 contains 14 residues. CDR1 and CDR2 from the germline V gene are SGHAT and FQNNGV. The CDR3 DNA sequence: TGTGCCAGCAGCCGTGGCAGGGAGCCCGGTGGCTACACCTTC. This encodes CASSRGREPGGYTF. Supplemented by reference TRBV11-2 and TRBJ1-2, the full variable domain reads EAGVAQSPRYKIIEKRQSVAFWCNPISGHATLYWYQQILGQGPKLLIQFQNNGVVDDSQLPKDRFSAERLKGVDSTLKIQPAKLEDSAVYLCASSRGREPGGYTFGSGTRLTVV.

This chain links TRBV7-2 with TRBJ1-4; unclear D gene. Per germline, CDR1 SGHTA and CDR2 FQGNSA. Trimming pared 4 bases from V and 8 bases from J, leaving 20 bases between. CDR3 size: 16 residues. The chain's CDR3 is CASSSGLSPGVEKLFF. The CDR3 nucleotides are TGTGCCAGCAGCTCAGGATTAAGCCCCGGGGTCGAAAAACTGTTTTTT.

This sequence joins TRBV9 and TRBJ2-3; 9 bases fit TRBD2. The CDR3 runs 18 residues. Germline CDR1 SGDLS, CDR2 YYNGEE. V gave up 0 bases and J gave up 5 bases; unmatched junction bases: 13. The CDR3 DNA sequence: TGTGCCAGCAGCGTAGGAGGTTTTAGCGGGAGTTTATTAGATACGCAGTATTTT. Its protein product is CASSVGGFSGSLLDTQYF.

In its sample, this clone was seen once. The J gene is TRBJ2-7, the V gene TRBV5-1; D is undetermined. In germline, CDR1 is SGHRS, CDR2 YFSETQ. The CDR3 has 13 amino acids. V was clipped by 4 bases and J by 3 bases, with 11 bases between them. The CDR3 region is CASSPSLYYEQYF. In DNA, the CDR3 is TGCGCCAGCAGCCCTTCGTTATACTACGAGCAGTACTTC.